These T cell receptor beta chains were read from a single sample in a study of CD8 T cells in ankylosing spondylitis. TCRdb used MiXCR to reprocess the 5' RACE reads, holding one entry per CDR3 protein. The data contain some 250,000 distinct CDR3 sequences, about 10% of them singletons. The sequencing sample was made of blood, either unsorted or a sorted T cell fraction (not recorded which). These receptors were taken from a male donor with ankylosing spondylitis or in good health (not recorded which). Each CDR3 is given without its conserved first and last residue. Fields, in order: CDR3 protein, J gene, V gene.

CDR3aa: ASSFGQLGAGELF; j_gene: TRBJ2-2; v_gene: TRBV12-3/TRBV12-4
CDR3aa: ACSQDPGPQETQY; j_gene: TRBJ2-5; v_gene: TRBV3-1
CDR3aa: ASSFVGRNTDTQY; j_gene: TRBJ2-3; v_gene: TRBV28
CDR3aa: SAVIRLGYQETQY; j_gene: TRBJ2-5; v_gene: TRBV20-1
CDR3aa: ASSIPGGLRNTEAF; j_gene: TRBJ1-1; v_gene: TRBV12-3/TRBV12-4
CDR3aa: ATSKRRGSEETQH; j_gene: TRBJ2-5; v_gene: TRBV15
CDR3aa: SASGPGQSSYNEQF; j_gene: TRBJ2-1; v_gene: TRBV20-1
CDR3aa: ASSLGAASSNQPQH; j_gene: TRBJ1-5; v_gene: TRBV12-3/TRBV12-4
CDR3aa: ASSLRQGTLSSNTGELF; j_gene: TRBJ2-2; v_gene: TRBV3-1
CDR3aa: ASSLAGQPGETQY; j_gene: TRBJ2-5; v_gene: TRBV5-1
CDR3aa: ASRREISNYGYT; j_gene: TRBJ1-2; v_gene: TRBV5-1
CDR3aa: ASSDRGPGANVLT; j_gene: TRBJ2-6; v_gene: TRBV12-3/TRBV12-4
CDR3aa: ATSSPTESTDTQY; j_gene: TRBJ2-3; v_gene: TRBV15
CDR3aa: ASSLERGRDTQY; j_gene: TRBJ2-3; v_gene: TRBV7-2
CDR3aa: ASSQAGRFKLNTEAF; j_gene: TRBJ1-1; v_gene: TRBV14
CDR3aa: ASSGDIYNEQF; j_gene: TRBJ2-1; v_gene: TRBV25-1
CDR3aa: ATSEAGTGNQPQH; j_gene: TRBJ1-5; v_gene: TRBV15
CDR3aa: ASSSSTGNEQY; j_gene: TRBJ2-7; v_gene: TRBV7-8
CDR3aa: SAGGRVPSTDTQY; j_gene: TRBJ2-3; v_gene: TRBV20-1